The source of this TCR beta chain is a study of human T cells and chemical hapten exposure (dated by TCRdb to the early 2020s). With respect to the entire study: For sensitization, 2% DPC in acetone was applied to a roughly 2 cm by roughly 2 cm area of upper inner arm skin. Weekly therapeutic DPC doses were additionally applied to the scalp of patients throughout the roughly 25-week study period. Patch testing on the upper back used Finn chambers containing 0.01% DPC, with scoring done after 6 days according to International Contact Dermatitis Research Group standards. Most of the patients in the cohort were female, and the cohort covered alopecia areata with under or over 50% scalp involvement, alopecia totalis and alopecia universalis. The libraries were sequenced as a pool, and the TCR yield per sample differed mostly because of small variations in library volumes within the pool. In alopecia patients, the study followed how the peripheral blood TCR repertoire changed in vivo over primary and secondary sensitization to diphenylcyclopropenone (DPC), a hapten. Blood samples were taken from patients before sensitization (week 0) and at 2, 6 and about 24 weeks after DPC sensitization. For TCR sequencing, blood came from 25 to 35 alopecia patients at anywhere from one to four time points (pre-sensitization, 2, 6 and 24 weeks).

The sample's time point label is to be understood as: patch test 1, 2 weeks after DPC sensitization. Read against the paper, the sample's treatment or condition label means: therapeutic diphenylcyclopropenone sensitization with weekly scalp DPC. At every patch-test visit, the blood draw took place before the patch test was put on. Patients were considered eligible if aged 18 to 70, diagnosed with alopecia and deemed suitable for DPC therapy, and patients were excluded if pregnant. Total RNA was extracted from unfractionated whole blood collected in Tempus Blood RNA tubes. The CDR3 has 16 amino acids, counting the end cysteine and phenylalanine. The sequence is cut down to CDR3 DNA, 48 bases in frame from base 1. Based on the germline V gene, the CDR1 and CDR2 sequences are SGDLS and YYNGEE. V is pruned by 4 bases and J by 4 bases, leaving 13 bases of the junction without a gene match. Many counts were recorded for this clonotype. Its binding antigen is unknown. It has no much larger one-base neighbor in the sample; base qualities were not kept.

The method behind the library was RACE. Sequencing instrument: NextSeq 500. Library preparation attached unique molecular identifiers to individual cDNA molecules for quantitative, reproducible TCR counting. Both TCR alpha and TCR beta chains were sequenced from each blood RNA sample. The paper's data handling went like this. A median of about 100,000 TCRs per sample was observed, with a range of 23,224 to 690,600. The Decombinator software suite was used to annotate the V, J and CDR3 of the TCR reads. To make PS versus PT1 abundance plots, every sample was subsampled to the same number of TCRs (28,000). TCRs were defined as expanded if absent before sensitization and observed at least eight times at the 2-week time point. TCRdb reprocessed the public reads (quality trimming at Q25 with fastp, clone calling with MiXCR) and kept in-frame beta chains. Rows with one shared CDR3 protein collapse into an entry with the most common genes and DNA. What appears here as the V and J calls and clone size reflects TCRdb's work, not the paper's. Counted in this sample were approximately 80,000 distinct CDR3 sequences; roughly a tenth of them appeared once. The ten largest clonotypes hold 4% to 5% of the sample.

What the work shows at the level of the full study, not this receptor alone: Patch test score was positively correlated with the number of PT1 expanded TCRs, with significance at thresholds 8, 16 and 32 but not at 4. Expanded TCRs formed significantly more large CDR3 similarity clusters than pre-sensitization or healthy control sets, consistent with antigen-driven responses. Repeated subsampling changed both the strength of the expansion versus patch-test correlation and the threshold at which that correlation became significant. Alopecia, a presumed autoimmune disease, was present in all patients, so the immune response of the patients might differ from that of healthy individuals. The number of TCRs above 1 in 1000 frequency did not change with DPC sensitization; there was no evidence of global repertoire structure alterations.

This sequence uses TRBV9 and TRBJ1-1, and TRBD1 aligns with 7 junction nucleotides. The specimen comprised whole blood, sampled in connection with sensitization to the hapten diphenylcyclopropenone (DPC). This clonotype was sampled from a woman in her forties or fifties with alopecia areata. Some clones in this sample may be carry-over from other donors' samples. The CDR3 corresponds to CASSPRGRGASTEAFF. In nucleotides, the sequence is TGTGCCAGCAGCCCCCGGGGCAGGGGGGCCAGCACTGAAGCTTTCTTT.